This record looks at one T cell receptor beta chain sequence and its context. These data belong to a study of chemoradiotherapy in HPV16-positive cancers. The assay was immunoSEQ multiplex PCR, and TCRdb's table has in-frame clones only and misses some. The top ten hold roughly 5.5% of the sample, which has about 31,000 clones, around 84% seen once. The sequencing used blood, collected from a patient who underwent chemoradiotherapy. The source of this sequence is a human donor with HPV-associated anogenital cancer.

The CDR3 protein is CASSSPGTGHLNEQFF. As DNA, the CDR3 is TGTGCCAGCAGCTCCCCCGGGACAGGTCATTTGAATGAGCAGTTCTTC. This chain joins TRBV7-9 and TRBJ2-1; TRBD1 aligns across 8 bases. CDR1 and CDR2 from the germline V gene are SEHNR and FQNEAQ (reference sequence). This CDR3 contains 16 residues. The V gene end was trimmed by 4 bases and the J gene end by 7 bases; junction bases not matched to a gene: 12.